These T cell receptor beta chains were read from a single sample in a study of T-cell reconstitution after alpha-beta-depleted transplantation in children. TCRdb recomputed calls from the PCR reads with MiXCR, one row per CDR3 protein. The sample holds 440,000 or so distinct CDR3 sequences; over 40% are singletons and the top ten take 27%. The sample consisted of PBMCs, taken before TCRalphabeta/CD19-depleted stem cell transplant. The source of these receptors is a girl aged 2 to 9 with aplastic anemia, due to receive a stem cell transplant. The CDR3 runs from the conserved cysteine through the conserved F or W. Each record gives: V gene, J gene, D gene, clone size, CDR3 protein, CDR3 DNA. D genes are given only for firm matches. The size entry is marked missing in some rows and otherwise reads once, few, many or a size class.

V: TRBV15; J: TRBJ2-3; D: TRBD2; size: few; CDR3: CATSRAGMRASGRPDTQYF; DNA: TGTGCCACCAGCAGAGCCGGGATGAGGGCTAGCGGGAGACCAGATACGCAGTATTTT
V: TRBV5-1; J: TRBJ2-7; D: -; size: many; CDR3: CASSLGGVEDEQYF; DNA: TGCGCCAGCAGCTTGGGGGGAGTAGAGGACGAGCAGTACTTC
V: TRBV5-5; J: TRBJ1-1; D: -; size: -; CDR3: CASSSWVADGNTEAFF; DNA: TGTGCCAGCAGCTCCTGGGTGGCCGACGGGAACACTGAAGCTTTCTTT
V: TRBV5-1; J: TRBJ2-7; D: -; size: many; CDR3: CASSLGRSETGQYF; DNA: TGCGCCAGCAGCTTGGGTAGGAGCGAGACAGGGCAGTACTTC
V: TRBV27; J: TRBJ2-3; D: -; size: few; CDR3: CASSLSAGILDTQYF; DNA: TGTGCCAGCAGTTTATCGGCGGGTATTCTAGATACGCAGTATTTT
V: TRBV14; J: TRBJ2-1; D: TRBD2; size: many; CDR3: CASSDGEVQRLAGYNEQFF; DNA: TGTGCCAGCAGCGATGGAGAGGTCCAGAGACTAGCGGGATACAATGAGCAGTTCTTC
V: TRBV5-1; J: TRBJ2-1; D: TRBD1; size: many; CDR3: CASSFLGTGGMNEQFF; DNA: TGCGCCAGCAGCTTTCTAGGGACAGGGGGAATGAATGAGCAGTTCTTC
V: TRBV5-8; J: TRBJ1-2; D: -; size: -; CDR3: CASSTNDIHGYTF; DNA: TGTGCCAGCAGCACAAATGACATACATGGCTACACCTTC
V: TRBV10-3; J: TRBJ2-5; D: TRBD1; size: -; CDR3: CAISKTNQGEETQYF; DNA: TGTGCCATCAGCAAGACGAATCAGGGGGAAGAGACCCAGTACTTC
V: TRBV7-9; J: TRBJ1-5; D: TRBD1; size: few; CDR3: CASSLTLGQGRGEPQHF; DNA: TGTGCCAGCAGCTTAACCCTAGGACAGGGCCGGGGGGAGCCCCAGCATTTT
V: TRBV9; J: TRBJ2-7; D: -; size: many; CDR3: CASSVDGGSYEQYF; DNA: TGTGCCAGCAGCGTAGACGGCGGCTCCTACGAGCAGTACTTC
V: TRBV20-1; J: TRBJ2-7; D: TRBD1; size: -; CDR3: CSARTDRAYEQYF; DNA: TGCAGTGCTAGAACAGACAGGGCTTACGAGCAGTACTTC
V: TRBV29-1; J: TRBJ2-7; D: TRBD1; size: -; CDR3: CSVGGQGGLYEQYF; DNA: TGCAGCGTGGGGGGACAGGGCGGGCTATACGAGCAGTACTTC
V: TRBV5-6; J: TRBJ2-3; D: -; size: few; CDR3: CASSPRSGWSTDTQYF; DNA: TGTGCCAGCAGCCCCCGTTCCGGGTGGAGCACAGATACGCAGTATTTT
V: TRBV7-2; J: TRBJ1-5; D: -; size: few; CDR3: CASSIQENSNQPQHF; DNA: TGTGCCAGCAGCATCCAGGAGAATAGCAATCAGCCCCAGCATTTT
V: TRBV5-1; J: TRBJ2-3; D: -; size: -; CDR3: CASSLGGPPSTDTQYF; DNA: TGCGCCAGCAGCTTGGGGGGGCCCCCTAGCACAGATACGCAGTATTTT
V: TRBV5-5; J: TRBJ2-1; D: -; size: -; CDR3: CASSLRSGSNNEQFF; DNA: TGTGCCAGCAGCTTGCGTAGCGGATCCAACAATGAGCAGTTCTTC
V: TRBV27; J: TRBJ2-7; D: TRBD2; size: many; CDR3: CASSGTSGAYEQYF; DNA: TGTGCCAGCAGTGGGACTAGCGGGGCATACGAGCAGTACTTC
V: TRBV4-2; J: TRBJ2-1; D: TRBD2; size: once; CDR3: CASSQDPGGGAQEQFF; DNA: TGTGCCAGCAGCCAAGATCCCGGCGGGGGGGCTCAAGAGCAGTTCTTC
V: TRBV19; J: TRBJ2-1; D: -; size: -; CDR3: CASSIGRSQQFF; DNA: TGTGCCAGTAGTATAGGGCGTTCCCAGCAGTTCTTC
V: TRBV6-2/TRBV6-3; J: TRBJ2-5; D: -; size: many; CDR3: CATTMGQQETQYF; DNA: TGTGCCACCACAATGGGCCAGCAAGAGACCCAGTACTTC
V: TRBV11-2; J: TRBJ2-1; D: -; size: few; CDR3: CASSLDFLDPRSYNEQFF; DNA: TGTGCCAGCAGCTTAGATTTTCTAGATCCCCGCTCCTACAATGAGCAGTTCTTC
V: TRBV14; J: TRBJ1-1; D: -; size: many; CDR3: CASSKQKGTEAFF; DNA: TGTGCCAGCAGTAAACAAAAGGGCACTGAAGCTTTCTTT
V: TRBV20-1; J: TRBJ2-7; D: -; size: few; CDR3: CSARDLTSSSYEQYF; DNA: TGCAGTGCTAGAGATCTGACGTCGAGCTCCTACGAGCAGTACTTC
V: TRBV4-1; J: TRBJ2-1; D: TRBD1; size: -; CDR3: CASTYNPGTGFNEQFF; DNA: TGCGCCAGCACATACAACCCCGGGACAGGGTTCAATGAGCAGTTCTTC
V: TRBV5-5; J: TRBJ2-3; D: -; size: -; CDR3: CASSLQGRRTDTQYF; DNA: TGTGCCAGCAGCTTGCAGGGGCGGCGCACAGATACGCAGTATTTT
V: TRBV15; J: TRBJ2-5; D: -; size: -; CDR3: CATSTAGGGQETQYF; DNA: TGTGCCACCAGCACGGCCGGCGGAGGCCAAGAGACCCAGTACTTC
V: TRBV3-1; J: TRBJ2-1; D: TRBD2; size: many; CDR3: CASSHLSAALATGGEQFF; DNA: TGTGCCAGCAGCCACCTTTCAGCAGCACTAGCCACGGGGGGTGAGCAGTTCTTC
V: TRBV29-1; J: TRBJ1-2; D: -; size: -; CDR3: CSVGGPGSVFYGYTF; DNA: TGCAGCGTTGGGGGGCCAGGATCGGTTTTTTATGGCTACACCTTC
V: TRBV10-3; J: TRBJ2-2; D: -; size: -; CDR3: CAISESDQGRAGELFF; DNA: TGTGCCATCAGTGAGTCGGACCAGGGTAGGGCCGGGGAGCTGTTTTTT
V: TRBV13; J: TRBJ1-3; D: TRBD1; size: few; CDR3: CASSSGTGAGNTIYF; DNA: TGTGCCAGCAGCTCGGGGACAGGAGCTGGAAACACCATATATTTT
V: TRBV5-1; J: TRBJ2-5; D: TRBD2; size: -; CDR3: CASRPRLAGAQETQYF; DNA: TGCGCCAGCAGACCACGACTAGCGGGGGCTCAAGAGACCCAGTACTTC
V: TRBV25-1; J: TRBJ1-2; D: TRBD1; size: once; CDR3: CASSEFDWTGRFETYTF; DNA: TGTGCCAGCAGTGAATTTGATTGGACAGGGAGGTTCGAGACCTACACCTTC
V: TRBV29-1; J: TRBJ2-7; D: TRBD2; size: -; CDR3: CSVGGGVDEQYF; DNA: TGCAGCGTGGGCGGGGGAGTAGACGAGCAGTACTTC
V: TRBV20-1; J: TRBJ2-5; D: TRBD2; size: many; CDR3: CSAAMRGVETQYF; DNA: TGCAGTGCCGCAATGCGGGGGGTAGAGACCCAGTACTTC
V: TRBV7-3; J: TRBJ2-3; D: -; size: once; CDR3: CASAPGATDTQYF; DNA: TGTGCCAGCGCCCCAGGAGCGACAGATACGCAGTATTTT
V: TRBV20-1; J: TRBJ2-5; D: -; size: -; CDR3: CSARDVPSARQTQYF; DNA: TGCAGTGCTAGAGATGTCCCTTCTGCTCGGCAGACCCAGTACTTC
V: TRBV20-1; J: TRBJ2-3; D: TRBD2; size: -; CDR3: CSARFASGSSEGDTQYF; DNA: TGCAGTGCTAGGTTCGCTAGCGGGAGTTCGGAAGGAGATACGCAGTATTTT
V: TRBV28; J: TRBJ2-7; D: TRBD2; size: few; CDR3: CASKIAGGSSYEQYF; DNA: TGTGCCAGCAAGATAGCGGGAGGTAGCTCCTACGAGCAGTACTTC
V: TRBV20-1; J: TRBJ2-1; D: -; size: few; CDR3: CSARDTQGDSYNEQFF; DNA: TGCAGTGCTAGAGATACGCAAGGGGACTCCTACAATGAGCAGTTCTTC
V: TRBV12-3/TRBV12-4; J: TRBJ1-4; D: TRBD1; size: -; CDR3: CASSIDRVGEKLFF; DNA: TGTGCCAGCAGTATTGACAGGGTGGGTGAAAAACTGTTTTTT
V: TRBV20-1; J: TRBJ2-7; D: TRBD2; size: -; CDR3: CSARSSGNYEQYF; DNA: TGCAGTGCTCGATCTAGCGGGAACTACGAGCAGTACTTC
V: TRBV11-3; J: TRBJ2-2; D: TRBD1; size: few; CDR3: CASSGTGQTAPGELFF; DNA: TGTGCCAGCAGCGGCACGGGACAGACAGCCCCCGGGGAGCTGTTTTTT
V: TRBV5-1; J: TRBJ2-1; D: -; size: -; CDR3: CASRGGWSSYNEQFF; DNA: TGCGCCAGCAGGGGTGGCTGGAGCTCCTACAATGAGCAGTTCTTC
V: TRBV19; J: TRBJ1-4; D: -; size: -; CDR3: CASSIRTATNEKLFF; DNA: TGTGCCAGTAGTATAAGGACAGCAACTAATGAAAAACTGTTTTTT
V: TRBV15; J: TRBJ2-3; D: -; size: -; CDR3: CATSRDRAFPTDTQYF; DNA: TGTGCCACCAGCAGAGATCGAGCCTTTCCCACAGATACGCAGTATTTT
V: TRBV5-1; J: TRBJ2-1; D: TRBD2; size: -; CDR3: CASSLTSGSSDNEQFF; DNA: TGCGCCAGCAGCTTGACTAGCGGGAGTTCAGACAATGAGCAGTTCTTC
V: TRBV7-8; J: TRBJ2-3; D: -; size: -; CDR3: CASSLLFGTDTQYF; DNA: TGTGCCAGCAGCCTACTCTTTGGCACAGATACGCAGTATTTT
V: TRBV20-1; J: TRBJ2-2; D: -; size: -; CDR3: CSASSPGELFF; DNA: TGCAGTGCCAGTTCCCCCGGGGAGCTGTTTTTT
V: TRBV5-6; J: TRBJ2-1; D: -; size: few; CDR3: CASSQGPSSYNEQFF; DNA: TGTGCCAGCAGCCAGGGACCAAGCTCCTACAATGAGCAGTTCTTC
V: TRBV4-1; J: TRBJ1-1; D: -; size: many; CDR3: CASSSQGVDTEAFF; DNA: TGCGCCAGCAGCTCTCAAGGGGTCGACACTGAAGCTTTCTTT
V: TRBV7-2; J: TRBJ2-7; D: TRBD1; size: -; CDR3: CASSWDRGSGEQYF; DNA: TGTGCCAGCAGCTGGGACAGGGGTAGCGGCGAGCAGTACTTC
V: TRBV11-2; J: TRBJ2-3; D: TRBD1; size: -; CDR3: CASSLDRTGQRGDTQYF; DNA: TGTGCCAGCAGCTTAGATCGGACGGGACAGAGAGGGGATACGCAGTATTTT